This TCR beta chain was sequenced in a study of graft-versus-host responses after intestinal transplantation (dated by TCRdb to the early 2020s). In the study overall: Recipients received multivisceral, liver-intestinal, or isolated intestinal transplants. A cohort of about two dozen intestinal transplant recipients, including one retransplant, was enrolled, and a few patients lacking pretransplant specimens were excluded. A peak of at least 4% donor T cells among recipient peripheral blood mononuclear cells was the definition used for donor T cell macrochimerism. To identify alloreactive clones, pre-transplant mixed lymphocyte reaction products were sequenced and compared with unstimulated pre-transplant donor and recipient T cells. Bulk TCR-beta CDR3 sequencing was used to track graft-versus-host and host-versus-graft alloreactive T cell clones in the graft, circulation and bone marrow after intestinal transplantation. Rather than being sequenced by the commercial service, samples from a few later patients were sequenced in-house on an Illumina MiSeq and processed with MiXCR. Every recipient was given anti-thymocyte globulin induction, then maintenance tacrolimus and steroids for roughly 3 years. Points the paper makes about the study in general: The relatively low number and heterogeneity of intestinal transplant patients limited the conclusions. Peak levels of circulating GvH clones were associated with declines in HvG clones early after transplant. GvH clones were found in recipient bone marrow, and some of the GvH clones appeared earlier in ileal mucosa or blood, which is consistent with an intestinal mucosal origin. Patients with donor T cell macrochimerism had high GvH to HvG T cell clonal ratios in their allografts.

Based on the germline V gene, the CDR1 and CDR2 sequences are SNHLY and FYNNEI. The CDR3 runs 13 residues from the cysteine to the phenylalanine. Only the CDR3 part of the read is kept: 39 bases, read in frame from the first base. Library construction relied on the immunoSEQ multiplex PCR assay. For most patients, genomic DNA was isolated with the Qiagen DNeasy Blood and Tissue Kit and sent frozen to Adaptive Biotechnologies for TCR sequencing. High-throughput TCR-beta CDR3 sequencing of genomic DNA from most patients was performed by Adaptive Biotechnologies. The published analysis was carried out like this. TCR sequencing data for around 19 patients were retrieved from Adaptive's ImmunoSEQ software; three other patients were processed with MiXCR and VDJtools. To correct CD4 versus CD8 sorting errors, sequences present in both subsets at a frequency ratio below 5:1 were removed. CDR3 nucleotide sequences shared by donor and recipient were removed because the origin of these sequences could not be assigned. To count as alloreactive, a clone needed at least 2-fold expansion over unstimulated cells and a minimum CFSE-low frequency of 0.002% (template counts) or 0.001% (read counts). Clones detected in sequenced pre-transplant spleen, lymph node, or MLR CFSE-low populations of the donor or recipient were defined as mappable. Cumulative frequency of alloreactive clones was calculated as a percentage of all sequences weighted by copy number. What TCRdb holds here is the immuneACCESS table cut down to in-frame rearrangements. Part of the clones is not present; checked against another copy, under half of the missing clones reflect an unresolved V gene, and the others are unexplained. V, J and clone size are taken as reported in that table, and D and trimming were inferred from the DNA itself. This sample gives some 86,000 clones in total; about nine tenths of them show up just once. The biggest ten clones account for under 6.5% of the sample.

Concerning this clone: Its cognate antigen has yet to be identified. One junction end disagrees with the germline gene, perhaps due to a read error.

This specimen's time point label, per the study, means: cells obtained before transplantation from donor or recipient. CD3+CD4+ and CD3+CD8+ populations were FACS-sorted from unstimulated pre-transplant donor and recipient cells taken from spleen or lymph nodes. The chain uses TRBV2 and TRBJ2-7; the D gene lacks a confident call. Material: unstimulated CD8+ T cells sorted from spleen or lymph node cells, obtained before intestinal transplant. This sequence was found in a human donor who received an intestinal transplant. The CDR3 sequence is CAGSEVESYEQYF. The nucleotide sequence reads TGTGCCGGCAGTGAAGTTGAGTCCTACGAGCAGTACTTC.